The rows below give T cell receptor beta chains drawn from one sample of a study of blood T cell repertoires in COVID-19. Assay used: immunoSEQ multiplex PCR; TCRdb lists only in-frame clones, some missing. Altogether some 150,000 clones are present, 82% being singletons, with the ten largest covering around 4%. Material: peripheral blood. These receptors were obtained from a woman older than 75 with acute or convalescent COVID-19. CDR3s include the opening cysteine and the closing phenylalanine or tryptophan. D genes are given only for firm matches. Clone size, where shown, is once, few, many, or a class for clones that have expanded.

CDR3	DNA	J	V	size	D
CASSQVARPYAEQYF	TGTGCCAGCAGCCAAGTGGCGAGGCCCTACGCCGAGCAGTACTTC	TRBJ2-7	TRBV3-1/TRBV3-2	-	-
CASTRTGGAGTEAFF	TGTGCCAGTACCAGGACAGGGGGCGCGGGAACTGAAGCTTTCTTT	TRBJ1-1	TRBV19	few	TRBD1
CASSFQGLAEAFF	TGCGCCAGCAGCTTTCAGGGTTTGGCTGAAGCTTTCTTT	TRBJ1-1	TRBV5-1	few	-
CASTPLSSYNEQFF	TGTGCCAGCACCCCCCTAAGCTCCTACAATGAGCAGTTCTTC	TRBJ2-1	TRBV28	-	-
CASSSRDTDTQYF	TGTGCCAGTAGTAGCAGGGACACAGATACGCAGTATTTT	TRBJ2-3	TRBV19	-	-
CASSSLAGEETQYF	TGTGCCAGCAGCTCGCTAGCGGGGGAAGAGACCCAGTACTTC	TRBJ2-5	TRBV4-2	few	TRBD2
CASSRRLAGDSTDTQYF	TGTGCCAGCAGCCGTAGACTAGCGGGGGATAGCACAGATACGCAGTATTTT	TRBJ2-3	TRBV5-6	-	TRBD2
CSASLGGIYEQYF	TGCAGTGCTAGTTTGGGGGGGATCTACGAGCAGTACTTC	TRBJ2-7	TRBV20-1	once	TRBD2
CASSLRRSYEQYF	TGTGCCAGCAGCCTCCGCCGGTCCTACGAGCAGTACTTC	TRBJ2-7	TRBV13	-	-
CASSSGVGTEAFF	TGTGCCAGCAGCAGCGGAGTGGGAACTGAAGCTTTCTTT	TRBJ1-1	TRBV6-5	-	-
CASSGGQPTAEAFF	TGCGCCAGCAGCGGCGGACAGCCGACCGCTGAAGCTTTCTTT	TRBJ1-1	TRBV5-1	-	-
CASSGTNPRHRGYTF	TGTGCCAGTAGCGGGACAAATCCAAGACACAGAGGCTACACCTTC	TRBJ1-2	TRBV19	-	-
CAMSSGLSYNEQFF	TGTGCCATGTCTAGCGGGCTCTCCTACAATGAGCAGTTCTTC	TRBJ2-1	TRBV10-3	-	TRBD2
CASSLAVGTGGRYGYTF	TGTGCCAGCAGCTTAGCGGTGGGGACAGGAGGCCGATATGGCTACACCTTC	TRBJ1-2	TRBV7-2	-	TRBD1
CATSDLETESSYNSPLHF	TGTGCCACCAGTGATTTGGAGACAGAGAGCTCCTATAATTCACCCCTCCACTTT	TRBJ1-6	TRBV24-1	-	-
CASSQRQGIPNQPQHF	TGCGCCAGCAGCCAACGACAGGGGATTCCCAATCAGCCCCAGCATTTT	TRBJ1-5	TRBV4-1	few	TRBD1
CASSLAYRDGLSGNTIYF	TGTGCCAGCAGCTTAGCGTACAGGGATGGCCTTTCTGGAAACACCATATATTTT	TRBJ1-3	TRBV7-8	-	-
CASTAGGSPGEQYF	TGTGCCAGTACCGCAGGGGGCTCCCCCGGCGAGCAGTACTTC	TRBJ2-7	TRBV19	-	TRBD1
CASRKLGLLFVHF	TGTGCCAGCAGAAAGTTGGGGCTCCTATTTGTCCACTTT	TRBJ1-6	TRBV28	-	-
CASSRDSTEQYF	TGCGCCAGCAGTCGCGACAGCACCGAGCAGTACTTC	TRBJ2-7	TRBV5-1	-	-
CASRQNTGELFF	TGCGCCAGCAGACAGAACACCGGGGAGCTGTTTTTT	TRBJ2-2	TRBV10-1	-	-
CAIRGQFKDTGELFF	TGTGCCATCAGGGGGCAATTTAAGGACACCGGGGAGCTGTTTTTT	TRBJ2-2	TRBV10-3	-	-
CASSPPSNEQFF	TGTGCCAGCAGCCCCCCCAGCAATGAGCAGTTCTTC	TRBJ2-1	TRBV7-9	-	-
CAISERSGNYGYTF	TGTGCCATCAGTGAGCGGTCGGGAAACTATGGCTACACCTTC	TRBJ1-2	TRBV10-3	few	-
CASSVTSGGAGTGELFF	TGTGCCAGCAGCGTTACTAGCGGGGGGGCCGGCACCGGGGAGCTGTTTTTT	TRBJ2-2	TRBV9	-	TRBD2
CAWSPQSSQGFYGYTF	TGTGCCTGGAGTCCTCAGAGCTCACAGGGATTCTATGGCTACACCTTC	TRBJ1-2	TRBV30	-	-
CASSQEGAPQETQYF	TGTGCCAGCAGCCAAGAGGGAGCACCCCAAGAGACCCAGTACTTC	TRBJ2-5	TRBV4-2	-	-
CASSYAGNTEAFF	TGTGCCAGCAGTTACGCAGGGAACACTGAAGCTTTCTTT	TRBJ1-1	TRBV6-5	-	-
CASRSFGGPRDTQYF	TGTGCCAGCAGATCTTTCGGCGGGCCCCGGGATACGCAGTATTTT	TRBJ2-3	TRBV28	-	-
CASSLGDRADGYTF	TGTGCCAGCAGCCTAGGCGACAGGGCAGATGGCTACACCTTC	TRBJ1-2	TRBV11-2	once	TRBD1
CASSEAFEGHQPQHF	TGTGCCAGCAGTGAAGCTTTTGAGGGCCATCAGCCCCAGCATTTT	TRBJ1-5	TRBV2	-	-
CASLTGGLQKNEQFF	TGTGCCAGCCTTACGGGGGGACTCCAGAAGAATGAGCAGTTCTTC	TRBJ2-1	TRBV28	-	TRBD2
CASSSTMRQGTYEQYF	TGTGCCAGCAGCTCGACAATGAGACAGGGGACCTACGAGCAGTACTTC	TRBJ2-7	TRBV7-9	-	TRBD1
CASSAKLAGGLETQYF	TGTGCCAGCAGCGCTAAACTAGCGGGGGGGCTAGAGACCCAGTACTTC	TRBJ2-5	TRBV4-2	-	TRBD2
CASSFTGTNYGYTF	TGTGCCAGCAGCTTTACAGGGACTAACTATGGCTACACCTTC	TRBJ1-2	TRBV5-4	-	-
CASSIAGSEQYF	TGTGCCAGCAGCATAGCGGGATCAGAGCAGTACTTC	TRBJ2-7	TRBV11-2	-	TRBD2
CASRDSGQETQYF	TGTGCCAGCAGAGACAGTGGACAAGAGACCCAGTACTTC	TRBJ2-5	TRBV6-5	-	-
CASSLPPWTEAGNTIYF	TGTGCCAGCAGTTTACCCCCCTGGACAGAAGCTGGAAACACCATATATTTT	TRBJ1-3	TRBV28	-	-
CASSYSWAGTEAFF	TGTGCCAGCAGTTACTCTTGGGCGGGCACTGAAGCTTTCTTT	TRBJ1-1	TRBV6-5	-	-
CASSLSSYNEQFF	TGTGCCAGCAGCCTGAGCTCCTACAATGAGCAGTTCTTC	TRBJ2-1	TRBV7-2	-	-
CASSLRQGFIQNTEAFF	TGCGCCAGCAGCTTGAGGCAGGGTTTTATCCAGAACACTGAAGCTTTCTTT	TRBJ1-1	TRBV5-1	once	-